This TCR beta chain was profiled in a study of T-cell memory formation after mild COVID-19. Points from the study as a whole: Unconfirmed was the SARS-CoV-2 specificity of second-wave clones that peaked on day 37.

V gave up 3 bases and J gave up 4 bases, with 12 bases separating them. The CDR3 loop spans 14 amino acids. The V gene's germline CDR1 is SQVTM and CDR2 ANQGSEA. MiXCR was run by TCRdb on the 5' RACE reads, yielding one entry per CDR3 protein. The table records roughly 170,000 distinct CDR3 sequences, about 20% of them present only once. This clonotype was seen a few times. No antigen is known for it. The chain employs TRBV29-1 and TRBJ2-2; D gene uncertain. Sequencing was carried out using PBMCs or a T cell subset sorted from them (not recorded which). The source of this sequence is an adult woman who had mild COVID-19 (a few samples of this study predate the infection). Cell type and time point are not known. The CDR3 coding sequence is TGCAGCGTTGAGGACGGGTGGAGCACCGGGGAGCTGTTTTTT. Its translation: CSVEDGWSTGELFF.